The 10 T cell receptor beta chains given below trace back to one sample, sequenced in a study of blood T cell repertoires in COVID-19. Using immunoSEQ multiplex PCR, the repertoire was profiled, and TCRdb retains in-frame clones only, with some absent. The sample has approximately 100,000 clones; about 80% are singletons. The specimen sequenced was peripheral blood. The receptors shown here come from a man in his 70s with acute or convalescent COVID-19.

V usage is TRBV7-8 and J usage is TRBJ1-4, with a weak D call TRBD1 (6 bases). CDR1 SGHVS and CDR2 FQNEAQ come from the germline V gene. V lost 5 bases to trimming and J lost 7 bases, with 14 bases between them. CDR3 length: 14 residues. Here the CDR3 reads CASSRGQLSEKLFF. The CDR3 DNA is TGTGCCAGCAGCCGAGGACAGCTAAGTGAAAAACTGTTTTTT.

The genes are TRBV4-1 and TRBJ1-6; D is undetermined. This CDR3 has 15 amino acids. Germline CDR1 and CDR2: MGHRA and YSYEKL. The V gene lost 0 bases and the J gene lost 7 bases, with 10 bases spanning the gap. In DNA, the CDR3 is TGCGCCAGCAGCCAAGAAGATAACAGAAATTCACCCCTCCACTTT. Protein product: CASSQEDNRNSPLHF.

V gene TRBV6-5 combines with J gene TRBJ1-1; D perhaps matches TRBD1 (6 bases). The germline V and J ends were trimmed by 8 bases and 1 base, with 14 bases remaining between them. This CDR3 has 14 residues. CDR1 is MNHEY and CDR2 is SVGAGI in the germline V gene. DNA of the CDR3: TGTGCCAGCTCTCGAGGACAGACGAACACTGAAGCTTTCTTT. The encoded protein is CASSRGQTNTEAFF.

The chain couples TRBV7-3 to TRBJ2-1, with TRBD2 matching over 14 bases. The CDR3 is made up of 17 amino acids. From germline, CDR1 is SGHTA and CDR2 FQGTGA. Trimming took 4 bases from V and 7 from J; bases not matched to a gene: 9. The CDR3 nucleotides are TGTGCCAGCAGCTCTACCGGGACTAGCGGGAGAAAGAATGAGCAGTTCTTC. Amino acid sequence: CASSSTGTSGRKNEQFF.

This clone was counted only a few times. V and J are TRBV5-1 and TRBJ2-1; 8 bases align to TRBD1. Germline values: CDR1 SGHRS, CDR2 YFSETQ. V lost 0 bases, J lost 6 bases, and 11 bases stayed unmatched. This CDR3 has 17 residues. CDR3 in amino acids: CASSLASSAGGINEQFF. Here the CDR3 DNA reads TGCGCCAGCAGCTTGGCCTCGTCTGCAGGGGGCATCAATGAGCAGTTCTTC.

This clone was seen a handful of times. The rearrangement joins TRBV6-2 or TRBV6-3 to TRBJ1-5; 9 bases fit TRBD1. The germline V gene encodes CDR1 MNHEY and CDR2 SVGEGT. V trimming: 5 bases; J trimming: 7 bases; junction bases outside the gene matches: 9. The CDR3 length is 15 residues. CDR3 in amino acids: CASSEGQGFRQPQHF. The CDR3 nucleotides are TGTGCCAGCAGTGAGGGACAGGGATTCCGACAGCCCCAGCATTTT.

The chain combines TRBV7-3 with TRBJ2-2; 7 bases match TRBD2. Losses at the gene ends were 7 bases for V and 4 bases for J; bases not matched to a gene: 6. This CDR3 region has 14 residues. Germline lookup yields CDR1 SGHTA and CDR2 FQGTGA. The CDR3 reads CASTQWEGTGELFF. The CDR3 nucleotides read TGTGCCAGCACGCAGTGGGAGGGCACCGGGGAGCTGTTTTTT.

The J gene is TRBJ1-2, the V gene TRBV7-2, with 8 nucleotides matching TRBD1. Germline-derived CDR1 and CDR2 are SGHTA and FQGNSA. Trimming took 6 bases from V and 4 from J; bases not matched to a gene: 10. The CDR3 is 15 residues long. CDR3 DNA: TGTGCCAGCAGTAGTCAGGGGGCCCCTATCTATGGCTACACCTTC. Residues: CASSSQGAPIYGYTF. The full variable domain, with the rest looked up from reference TRBV7-2 and TRBJ1-2, is GAGVSQSPSNKVTEKGKDVELRCDPISGHTALYWYRQSLGQGLEFLIYFQGNSAPDKSGLPSDRFSAERTGGSVSTLTIQRTQQEDSAVYLCASSSQGAPIYGYTFGSGTRLTVV.

This chain connects TRBV4-2 to TRBJ1-3; D is unresolved. The CDR3 is made up of 14 amino acids. Trimming shortened V by 0 bases and J by 4 bases, and 7 bases separated the two germline ends. Germline V gene data show CDR1 as LGHNA and CDR2 as YNFKEQ. CDR3 coding DNA: TGTGCCAGCAGCCAAGATGTCCGGGGAAACACCATATATTTT. Protein product: CASSQDVRGNTIYF.

This chain connects TRBV5-4 to TRBJ2-1, with 8 bases matching TRBD2. The CDR3 is 15 residues long. The V and J ends lost 0 bases and 8 bases, in that order; junction bases with no gene match: 7. CDR1 and CDR2 (germline): SGHNT, YYREEE (reference sequence). CDR3 sequence: CASSLGGGGRDEQFF. CDR3 in DNA: TGTGCCAGCAGCTTGGGGGGCGGGGGGCGCGATGAGCAGTTCTTC. The whole variable domain, filled in from reference TRBV5-4 and TRBJ2-1, reads ETGVTQSPTHLIKTRGQQVTLRCSSQSGHNTVSWYQQALGQGPQFIFQYYREEENGRGNFPPRFSGLQFPNYSSELNVNALELDDSALYLCASSLGGGGRDEQFFGPGTRLTVL.